Following are 28 T cell receptor beta chains from one sample sequenced in a study of blood T cell repertoires in COVID-19. The table came from immunoSEQ multiplex PCR; TCRdb's copy has only in-frame clones and leaves some out. The sample includes around 400,000 clones, about 89% of them seen just once. Sequencing was done on a sample of peripheral blood. The receptors originated from a woman aged 55 to 70 with COVID-19, enrolled during active disease.

The genes are TRBV28 and TRBJ1-1; possibly TRBD1 for D (6 bases). CDR1 and CDR2 from the germline V gene are MDHEN and SYDVKM. The CDR3 contains 13 residues. V was pared by 5 bases and J by 11 bases, with 18 bases between. DNA of the CDR3: TGTGCCAGCAGTGGGGGGGGCCGTTTAGGGGCTTTCTTT. Its protein is CASSGGGRLGAFF.

The chain has TRBV15 and TRBJ1-3; tentatively, D is TRBD1 (6 bases). Germline V gene data show CDR1 as LNHNV and CDR2 as YYDKDF (reference sequence). The CDR3 covers 17 residues. The V end lost 3 bases, the J end lost 0 bases, and 15 bases lay between the germline ends. This CDR3 is CATSRTGQSYSGNTIYF. CDR3 nucleotide sequence: TGTGCCACCAGCAGGACAGGACAGTCATACTCTGGAAACACCATATATTTT.

This chain links TRBV18 with TRBJ2-1; a weak D match, TRBD2 (5 bases). Trimming took off 0 bases at V and 0 bases at J, with 12 bases between the two ends. The V gene's germline CDR1 is KGHSH and CDR2 LQKENI. The CDR3 extends over 17 amino acids. The CDR3 DNA reads TGTGCCAGCTCACCACCCTTAGCGCCTAGCTCCTACAATGAGCAGTTCTTC. Translation gives CASSPPLAPSSYNEQFF.

The chain carries TRBV29-1 and TRBJ2-7; 10 bases fit TRBD1. The CDR3 runs 16 residues. J was trimmed by 2 bases and V by 4 bases; bases with no gene match: 11. The germline V gene has CDR1 SQVTM and CDR2 ANQGSEA. The CDR3 sequence is CSVAGGRDRGPYEQYF. For the CDR3, the DNA is TGCAGCGTTGCCGGAGGACGGGACAGGGGCCCCTACGAGCAGTACTTC.

The V call is TRBV6-5, the J call TRBJ1-1, with a possible D match to TRBD1 (5 bases). This CDR3 comprises 12 residues. The V end was cut by 7 bases, the J end by 5 bases, with 11 bases between. Germline CDR1 is MNHEY and CDR2 is SVGAGI. Here the CDR3 DNA reads TGTGCCAGCATCGGGGCGGGAACTGAAGCTTTCTTT. Translation: CASIGAGTEAFF.

This chain joins TRBV5-1 and TRBJ1-3, with D perhaps TRBD1 (6 bases). Trimming stripped 4 bases from V and 4 bases from J, with 12 bases between. This CDR3 has 14 residues. The germline V gene has CDR1 SGHRS and CDR2 YFSETQ. CDR3 sequence reads: CASSRTGYGNTIYF. CDR3 DNA sequence: TGCGCCAGCAGCCGAACAGGGTACGGAAACACCATATATTTT.

The chain combines TRBV7-6 with TRBJ2-1; TRBD1 matches at 11 bases. The germline V gene encodes CDR1 SGHVS and CDR2 FNYEAQ. The CDR3 contains 17 residues. Trimming removed 4 bases from V and 6 bases from J; junction bases left unmatched: 11. This CDR3 reads CASSSLQPGTGGNEQFF. As DNA, the CDR3 is TGTGCCAGCAGCTCCCTGCAGCCTGGGACAGGGGGCAATGAGCAGTTCTTC.

The chain joins TRBV18 to TRBJ2-3; no clear D gene. With 0 bases removed from V and 5 bases from J, the gap between germline ends came to 12 bases. The CDR3 has 15 amino acids. Per the germline V gene, CDR1 is KGHSH and CDR2 is LQKENI. CDR3 protein: CASSPPSLVKDTQYF. Here the CDR3 DNA reads TGTGCCAGCTCACCACCGAGTTTGGTTAAAGATACGCAGTATTTT.

The chain carries TRBV7-9 and TRBJ2-2, with TRBD2 identical over 10 bases. Germline V gene data show CDR1 as SEHNR and CDR2 as FQNEAQ (reference sequence). The CDR3 extends over 17 amino acids. Trimming at V came to 6 bases and at J to 2 bases, leaving 9 bases not matched to a gene. The CDR3 coding sequence is TGTGCCAGCAGGACACTAGCGGGGACTACTAACACCGGGGAGCTGTTTTTT. Its protein product is CASRTLAGTTNTGELFF. Full variable domain (outside the CDR3, taken from reference TRBV7-9 and TRBJ2-2): DTGVSQNPRHKITKRGQNVTFRCDPISEHNRLYWYRQTLGQGPEFLTYFQNEAQLEKSRLLSDRFSAERPKGSFSTLEIQRTEQGDSAMYLCASRTLAGTTNTGELFFGEGSRLTVL.

The chain couples TRBV9 to TRBJ1-6, with a possible D match to TRBD1 (6 bases). This CDR3 is 18 amino acids long. V was clipped by 0 bases and J by 0 bases, with 13 bases between them. Germline lookup yields CDR1 SGDLS and CDR2 YYNGEE. CDR3 loop: CASSVDPGASSYNSPLHF. The CDR3, as DNA: TGTGCCAGCAGCGTAGATCCAGGGGCCAGCTCCTATAATTCACCCCTCCACTTT. The full variable domain, rest sourced from reference TRBV9 and TRBJ1-6, is DSGVTQTPKHLITATGQRVTLRCSPRSGDLSVYWYQQSLDQGLQFLIQYYNGEERAKGNILERFSAQQFPDLHSELNLSSLELGDSALYFCASSVDPGASSYNSPLHFGNGTRLTVT.

The gene calls are TRBV5-1 and TRBJ1-1; 7 bases agree with TRBD1. V lost 0 bases, J lost 11 bases, and 16 bases stayed unmatched. From germline, CDR1 is SGHRS and CDR2 YFSETQ. CDR3 length: 16 residues. The CDR3 nucleotides are TGCGCCAGCAGCTTGGGGCTCCGTACAGGGGCCGATTGGGCTTTCTTT. This translates into CASSLGLRTGADWAFF.

The table lists this clone with a count of one. V is TRBV11-2 and J is TRBJ1-2, with TRBD1 as a possible D gene (6 bases). There are 14 residues in the CDR3. V lost 5 bases and J 4 bases, leaving 14 bases between the germline ends. Germline loops: CDR1 SGHAT, CDR2 FQNNGV. The CDR3 DNA sequence: TGTGCCAGCAGCCCGACCGAAGGGGGCTATGGCTACACCTTC. As protein: CASSPTEGGYGYTF. The full variable domain, in which reference TRBV11-2 and TRBJ1-2 provide the parts outside the CDR3, is EAGVAQSPRYKIIEKRQSVAFWCNPISGHATLYWYQQILGQGPKLLIQFQNNGVVDDSQLPKDRFSAERLKGVDSTLKIQPAKLEDSAVYLCASSPTEGGYGYTFGSGTRLTVV.

V usage is TRBV14 and J usage is TRBJ1-5; D not certain. The V and J ends lost 5 bases and 1 base respectively, with 9 bases between them. The CDR3 contains 14 residues. The germline V gene encodes CDR1 SGHDN and CDR2 FVKESK. The CDR3 nucleotides are TGTGCCAGCAGCGCCCTAGGAAGCAATCAGCCCCAGCATTTT. As protein: CASSALGSNQPQHF.

This chain links TRBV6-5 with TRBJ2-2, with D possibly matching TRBD1 (6 bases). The CDR3 extends over 15 amino acids. V gave up 7 bases and J gave up 3 bases, with 15 bases separating them. Per germline, CDR1 MNHEY and CDR2 SVGAGI. CDR3: CASTTGNSHTGELFF. The CDR3 DNA is TGTGCCAGCACCACAGGGAATTCCCACACCGGGGAGCTGTTTTTT.

This clone was observed a few times. The chain joins TRBV2 to TRBJ1-6, with a weak D call TRBD1 (5 bases). Germline V gene lookup returns CDR1 SNHLY and CDR2 FYNNEI. V lost 6 bases and J 5 bases, leaving 14 bases between the germline ends. This CDR3 is built from 15 residues. For the CDR3, the DNA is TGTGCCAGCAGCTTGACAGACCCGGATAATTCACCCCTCCACTTT. It is translated as CASSLTDPDNSPLHF.

This chain's CDR3 is CASSPDRGSGEKLFF. In DNA form, the CDR3 reads TGTGCCAGTAGTCCGGACAGGGGATCGGGTGAAAAACTGTTTTTT. V usage is TRBV19 and J usage is TRBJ1-4, with TRBD1 matching 9 bases. Germline V gene data show CDR1 as LNHDA and CDR2 as SQIVND (reference sequence). CDR3 length: 15 amino acids. V trimming: 5 bases; J trimming: 7 bases; junction bases outside the gene matches: 8.

The rearrangement joins TRBV5-1 to TRBJ1-3, with 7 bases aligning to TRBD1. Germline trimming cut 3 bases from V and 3 bases from J; bases unmatched to any gene: 6. Germline assignment: CDR1 SGHRS and CDR2 YFSETQ. This CDR3 spans 15 amino acids. The CDR3 sequence: CASSSGQADGNTIYF. CDR3 bases: TGCGCCAGCAGCTCTGGACAGGCTGATGGAAACACCATATATTTT.

The chain couples TRBV10-3 to TRBJ2-2, with no clear D. With 4 bases removed from V and 6 bases from J, the gap between germline ends came to 12 bases. Germline lookup yields CDR1 ENHRY and CDR2 SYGVKD. The CDR3 spans 14 residues. This chain's CDR3 is CAISAALGAGELFF. The DNA of the CDR3 is TGTGCCATCAGTGCCGCCCTAGGAGCCGGGGAGCTGTTTTTT.

The chain uses TRBV6-5 and TRBJ2-2, with 13 bases that match TRBD2. Losses at the gene ends were 7 bases for V and 6 bases for J; bases not matched to a gene: 5. The CDR3 extends over 15 amino acids. The V gene's germline CDR1 is MNHEY and CDR2 SVGAGI. The CDR3 region has the DNA TGTGCCAGCACCCTAGGACTAGCGGGGGCCGGGGAGCTGTTTTTT. Amino acids: CASTLGLAGAGELFF.

The V and J genes are TRBV19 and TRBJ2-3; 7 bases are a match to TRBD2. The CDR3 has 14 amino acids. The J segment lost 4 bases and the V segment lost 3 bases, leaving 4 bases of the junction unmatched. The germline V gene encodes CDR1 LNHDA and CDR2 SQIVND (reference sequence). CDR3 sequence reads: CASSMVGGSDTQYF. The CDR3 DNA is TGTGCCAGTAGTATGGTCGGGGGGTCAGATACGCAGTATTTT. The variable domain in full, completed from reference TRBV19 and TRBJ2-3, reads DGGITQSPKYLFRKEGQNVTLSCEQNLNHDAMYWYRQDPGQGLRLIYYSQIVNDFQKGDIAEGYSVSREKKESFPLTVTSAQKNPTAFYLCASSMVGGSDTQYFGPGTRLTVL.

The chain combines TRBV27 with TRBJ1-1; D is uncertain. The CDR3 is made up of 13 amino acids. Looked up from germline, CDR1 is MNHEY and CDR2 is SMNVEV (reference sequence). V dropped 6 bases and J dropped 1 base, with 9 bases sitting between them. DNA of the CDR3: TGTGCCAGCAGCGGGATCCCGAACACTGAAGCTTTCTTT. Translating gives CASSGIPNTEAFF.

This clone has just a few counts. V is TRBV24-1 and J is TRBJ2-2; the match to TRBD2 covers 10 bases. The CDR3 runs 18 residues. V dropped 3 bases and J dropped 3; count of bases not matched to a gene: 9. Germline V gives CDR1 KGHDR, CDR2 SFDVKD. The CDR3 reads CATSDASGTSVDTGELFF. The CDR3 DNA sequence: TGTGCCACCAGTGATGCCTCCGGGACTAGCGTGGACACCGGGGAGCTGTTTTTT.

This clone was observed once. V gene TRBV7-9 combines with J gene TRBJ1-1; unclear D gene. The CDR3 has 13 residues. Trimming shortened V by 5 bases and J by 3 bases, and 10 bases separated the two germline ends. In germline, CDR1 is SEHNR, CDR2 FQNEAQ (reference sequence). The CDR3 sequence is CASSEVPHTEAFF. CDR3 DNA: TGTGCCAGCAGCGAGGTCCCGCACACTGAAGCTTTCTTT.

This sequence joins TRBV29-1 and TRBJ2-7, with TRBD1 matching 10 bases. There are 13 residues in the CDR3. The germline V gene has CDR1 SQVTM and CDR2 ANQGSEA. The junction had 7 bases not matched to a gene; V was cut back by 7 bases and J by 4 bases. As DNA, the CDR3 is TGCAGCGCCTGGGACAGGGGCGCTTACGAGCAGTACTTC. It encodes CSAWDRGAYEQYF.

About this clone itself: This sample includes further DNA sequences coding for the same CDR3. The chain employs TRBV7-9 and TRBJ2-7; TRBD2 matches 7 bases. Germline-derived CDR1 and CDR2 are SEHNR and FQNEAQ (reference sequence). The CDR3 has 13 amino acids. V trimming: 3 bases; J trimming: 4 bases; junction bases outside the gene matches: 3. The CDR3 is CASSFSGGYEQYF. DNA for the CDR3: TGTGCCAGCAGCTTTTCCGGGGGGTACGAGCAGTACTTC. Full variable domain (missing parts from reference TRBV7-9 and TRBJ2-7): DTGVSQNPRHKITKRGQNVTFRCDPISEHNRLYWYRQTLGQGPEFLTYFQNEAQLEKSRLLSDRFSAERPKGSFSTLEIQRTEQGDSAMYLCASSFSGGYEQYFGPGTRLTVT.

The rearrangement joins TRBV5-1 to TRBJ2-5; D is perhaps TRBD2 (5 bases). CDR1 and CDR2 from the germline V gene are SGHRS and YFSETQ. V gave up 1 base and J gave up 5 bases, with 15 bases separating them. The CDR3 contains 15 residues. The CDR3 DNA is TGCGCCAGCAGCTTGAAGCCTAGCTCGGCGGAGACCCAGTACTTC. It yields the protein CASSLKPSSAETQYF.

The chain recombines TRBV30 with TRBJ1-5; perhaps TRBD1 as D (6 bases). V was pared by 2 bases and J by 6 bases, with 17 bases between. CDR3 length: 15 amino acids. Germline loops: CDR1 GTSNPN, CDR2 SVGIG (reference sequence). CDR3 in DNA: TGTGCCTGGAGTCCAAGGGGGGGTAAGAGTCAGCCCCAGCATTTT. Translating gives CAWSPRGGKSQPQHF. Combining the CDR3 with reference TRBV30 and TRBJ1-5 gives the whole variable domain SQTIHQWPATLVQPVGSPLSLECTVEGTSNPNLYWYRQAAGRGLQLLFYSVGIGQISSEVPQNLSASRPQDRQFILSSKKLLLSDSGFYLCAWSPRGGKSQPQHFGDGTRLSIL.

The chain employs TRBV3-1 (or the pseudogene TRBV3-2) and TRBJ1-1; D possibly corresponds to TRBD1 (5 bases). V shed 0 bases and J shed 3 bases, with 8 bases lying between them. Germline CDR1 LGHDT, CDR2 YNNKEL (reference sequence). The CDR3 runs 14 residues. This chain's CDR3 is CASSQEWGDTEAFF. As DNA, the CDR3 is TGTGCCAGCAGCCAAGAGTGGGGGGACACTGAAGCTTTCTTT.